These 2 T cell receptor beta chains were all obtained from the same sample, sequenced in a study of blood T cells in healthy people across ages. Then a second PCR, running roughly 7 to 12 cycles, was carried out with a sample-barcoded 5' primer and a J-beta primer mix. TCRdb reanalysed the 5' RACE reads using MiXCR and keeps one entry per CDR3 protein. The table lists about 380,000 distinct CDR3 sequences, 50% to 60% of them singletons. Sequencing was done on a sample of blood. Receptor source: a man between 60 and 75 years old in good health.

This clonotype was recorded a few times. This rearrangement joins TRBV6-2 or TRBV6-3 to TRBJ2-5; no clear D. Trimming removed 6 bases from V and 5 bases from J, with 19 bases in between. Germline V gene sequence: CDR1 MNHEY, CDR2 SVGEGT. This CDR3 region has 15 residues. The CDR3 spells CASRRDPTVGETQYF. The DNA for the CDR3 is TGTGCCAGCAGAAGAGACCCGACGGTGGGGGAGACCCAGTACTTC.

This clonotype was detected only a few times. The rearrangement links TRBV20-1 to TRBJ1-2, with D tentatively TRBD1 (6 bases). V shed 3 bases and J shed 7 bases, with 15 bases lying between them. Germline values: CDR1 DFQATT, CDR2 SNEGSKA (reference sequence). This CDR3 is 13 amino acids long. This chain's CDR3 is CSASVPGARGYTF. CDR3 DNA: TGCAGTGCTAGTGTGCCGGGGGCGCGTGGCTACACCTTC.